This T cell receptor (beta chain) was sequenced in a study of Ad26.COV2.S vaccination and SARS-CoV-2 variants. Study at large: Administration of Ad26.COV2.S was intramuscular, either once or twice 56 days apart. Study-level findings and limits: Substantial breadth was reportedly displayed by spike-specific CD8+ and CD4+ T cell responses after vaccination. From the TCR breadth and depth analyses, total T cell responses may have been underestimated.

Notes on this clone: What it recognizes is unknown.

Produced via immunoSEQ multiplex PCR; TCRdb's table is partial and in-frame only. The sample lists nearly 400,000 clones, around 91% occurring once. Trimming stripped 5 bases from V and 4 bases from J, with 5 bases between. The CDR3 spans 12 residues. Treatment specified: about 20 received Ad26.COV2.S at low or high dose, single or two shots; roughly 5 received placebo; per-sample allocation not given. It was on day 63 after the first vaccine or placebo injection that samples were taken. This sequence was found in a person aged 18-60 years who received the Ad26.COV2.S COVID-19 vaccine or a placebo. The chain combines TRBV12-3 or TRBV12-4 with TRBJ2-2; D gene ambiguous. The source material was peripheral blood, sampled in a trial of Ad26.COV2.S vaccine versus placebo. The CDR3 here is CASSPSTGELFF. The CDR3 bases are TGTGCCAGCAGTCCATCCACCGGGGAGCTGTTTTTT.